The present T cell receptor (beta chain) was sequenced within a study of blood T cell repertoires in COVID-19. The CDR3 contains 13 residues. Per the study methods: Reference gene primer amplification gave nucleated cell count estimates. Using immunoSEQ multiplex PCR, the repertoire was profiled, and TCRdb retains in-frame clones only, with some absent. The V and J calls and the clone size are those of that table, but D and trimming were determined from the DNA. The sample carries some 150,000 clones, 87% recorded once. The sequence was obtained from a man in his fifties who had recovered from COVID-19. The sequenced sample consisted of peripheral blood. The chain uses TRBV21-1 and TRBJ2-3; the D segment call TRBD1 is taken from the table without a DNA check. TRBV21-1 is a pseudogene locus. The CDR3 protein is CASSRTGSDTQYF. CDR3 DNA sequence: TGTGCCAGCAGCAGAACAGGGTCAGATACGCAGTATTTT.